Listed below are T cell receptor beta chains from one sample, sequenced in a study of blood T cell repertoires in COVID-19. The method was immunoSEQ multiplex PCR; TCRdb's version includes in-frame clones alone and lacks a portion of them. The repertoire includes approximately 170,000 clones, about 88% of them detected once, and about 19% sits in the top ten. The sample was peripheral blood. The source of these receptors is a woman of 80 years or more with acute or convalescent COVID-19. Both conserved end residues are part of each CDR3. The D gene is left open where the match is weak. A clone size is listed for some rows: how often the clone was seen (once, few, many), or a class if it is expanded.

J	size	V	D	DNA	CDR3
TRBJ1-1	-	TRBV30	-	TGTGCCTGGAGTAGGACTCTTGAAGCTTTCTTT	CAWSRTLEAFF
TRBJ2-1	-	TRBV6-1	TRBD2	TGTGCCAGCAGTCGGACTAGCGGGAGCTATGAGCAGTTCTTC	CASSRTSGSYEQFF
TRBJ2-5	-	TRBV27	-	TGTGCCAGCAGACGAGAAGGAGGGAAGACCCAGTACTTC	CASRREGGKTQYF
TRBJ1-1	-	TRBV9	-	TGTGCCAGCAGCGTAGCGGACCAGGGCAACACTGAAGCTTTCTTT	CASSVADQGNTEAFF
TRBJ1-2	once	TRBV6-5	-	TGTGCCAGCCTTAGGAGGGGAAGTGATGGCTACACCTTC	CASLRRGSDGYTF
TRBJ2-3	-	TRBV11-3	TRBD2	TGTGCCAGCACTAGCGGAAGCACAGATACGCAGTATTTT	CASTSGSTDTQYF
TRBJ2-5	once	TRBV6-5	-	TGTGCCAGCAGTTCCCTCCAGACCCAGTACTTC	CASSSLQTQYF
TRBJ2-7	-	TRBV6-5	TRBD2	TGTGCCAGCAGTCGGAGCGGGAGGGCCTTTTTTGAGCAGTACTTC	CASSRSGRAFFEQYF
TRBJ1-6	few	TRBV18	-	TGTGCCAGCTCACCATACACAGGGAGTCAGTCACCCCTCCACTTT	CASSPYTGSQSPLHF
TRBJ1-4	-	TRBV19	TRBD1	TGTGCCAGTAGACGACAGGGGGCCGGGGCAACTAATGAAAAACTGTTTTTT	CASRRQGAGATNEKLFF
TRBJ1-4	few	TRBV4-1	-	TGCGCCAGCAGCCAAGTGTCAGGAAACCCTAATGAAAAACTGTTTTTT	CASSQVSGNPNEKLFF
TRBJ2-2	few	TRBV7-2	TRBD2	TGTGCCAGCAGCCCGCGGGGGGGGAACACCGGGGAGCTGTTTTTT	CASSPRGGNTGELFF
TRBJ2-7	-	TRBV7-9	TRBD1	TGTGCCAGCAGCTCCAACAGGGGGCGAGAGCAGTACTTC	CASSSNRGREQYF
TRBJ2-5	-	TRBV9	-	TGTGCCAGCAGCTGGGGGGGCGTCGTGGAGCAGACCCAGTACTTC	CASSWGGVVEQTQYF
TRBJ2-5	-	TRBV28	-	TGTGCCAGCAGTAACCCCTCGGACGGACAGCTACACCAAGAGACCCAGTACTTC	CASSNPSDGQLHQETQYF
TRBJ2-5	-	TRBV5-1	-	TGCGCCAGCAGCTCCGTCTTGGGAGTGGCCCAAGAGACCCAGTACTTC	CASSSVLGVAQETQYF
TRBJ2-3	-	TRBV5-1	TRBD2	TGCGCCAGCAGCTTGGTAGCGGGAGACCACTCAGATACGCAGTATTTT	CASSLVAGDHSDTQYF
TRBJ2-3	-	TRBV29-1	-	TGCAGCGTTGCCCCTTCCGTCGATACGCAGTATTTT	CSVAPSVDTQYF